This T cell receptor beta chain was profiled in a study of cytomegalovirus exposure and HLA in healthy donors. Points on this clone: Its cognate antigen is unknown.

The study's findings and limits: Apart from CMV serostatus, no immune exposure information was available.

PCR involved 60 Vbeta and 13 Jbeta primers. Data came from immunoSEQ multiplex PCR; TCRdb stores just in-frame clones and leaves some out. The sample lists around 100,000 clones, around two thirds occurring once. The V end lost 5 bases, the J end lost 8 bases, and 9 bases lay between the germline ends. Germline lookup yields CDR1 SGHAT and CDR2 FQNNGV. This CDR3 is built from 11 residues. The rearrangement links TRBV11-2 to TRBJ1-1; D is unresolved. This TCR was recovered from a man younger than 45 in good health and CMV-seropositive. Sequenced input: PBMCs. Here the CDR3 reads CASSRSTEAFF. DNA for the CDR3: TGTGCCAGCAGCAGAAGCACGGAAGCTTTCTTT.